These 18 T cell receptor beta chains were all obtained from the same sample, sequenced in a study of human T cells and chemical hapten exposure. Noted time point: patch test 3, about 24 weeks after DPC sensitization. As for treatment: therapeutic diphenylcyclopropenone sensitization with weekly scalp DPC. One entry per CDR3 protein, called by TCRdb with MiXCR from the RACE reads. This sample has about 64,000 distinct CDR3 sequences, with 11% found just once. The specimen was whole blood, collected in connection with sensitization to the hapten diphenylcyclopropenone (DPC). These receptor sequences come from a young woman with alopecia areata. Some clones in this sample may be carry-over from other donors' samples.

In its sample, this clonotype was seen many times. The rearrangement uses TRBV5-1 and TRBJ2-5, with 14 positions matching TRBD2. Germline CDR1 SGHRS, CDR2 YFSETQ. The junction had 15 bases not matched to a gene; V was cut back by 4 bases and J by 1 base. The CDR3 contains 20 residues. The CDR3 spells CASSTLLGTSGRAGQETQYF. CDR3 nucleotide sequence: TGCGCCAGCAGCACGCTACTAGGGACTAGCGGGAGAGCGGGCCAAGAGACCCAGTACTTC.

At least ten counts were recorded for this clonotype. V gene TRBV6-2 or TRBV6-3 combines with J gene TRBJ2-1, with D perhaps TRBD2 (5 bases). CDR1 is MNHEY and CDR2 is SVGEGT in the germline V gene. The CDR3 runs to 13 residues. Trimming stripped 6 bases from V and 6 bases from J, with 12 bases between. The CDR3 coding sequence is TGTGCCAGCAGCCCCTTAGGACTCAATGAGCAGTTCTTC. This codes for CASSPLGLNEQFF.

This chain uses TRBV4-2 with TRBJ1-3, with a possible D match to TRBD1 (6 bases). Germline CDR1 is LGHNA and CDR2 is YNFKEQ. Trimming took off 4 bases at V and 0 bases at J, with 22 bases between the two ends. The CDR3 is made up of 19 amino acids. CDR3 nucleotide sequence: TGTGCCAGCAGCCGAAAACCGGGGGCAGGCGATCGCTCTGGAAACACCATATATTTT. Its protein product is CASSRKPGAGDRSGNTIYF.

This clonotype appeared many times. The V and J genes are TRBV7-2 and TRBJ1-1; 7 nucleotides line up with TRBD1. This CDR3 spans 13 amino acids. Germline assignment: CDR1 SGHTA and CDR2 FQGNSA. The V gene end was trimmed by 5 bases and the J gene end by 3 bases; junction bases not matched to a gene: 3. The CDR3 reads CASSPDRDTEAFF. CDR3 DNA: TGTGCCAGCAGCCCCGACAGGGACACTGAAGCTTTCTTT.

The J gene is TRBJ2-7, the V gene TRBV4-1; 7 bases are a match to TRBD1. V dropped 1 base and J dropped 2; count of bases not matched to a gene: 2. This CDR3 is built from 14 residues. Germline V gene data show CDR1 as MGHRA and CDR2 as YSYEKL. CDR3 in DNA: TGCGCCAGCAGCCAAGGGACAGGCCCCTACGAGCAGTACTTC. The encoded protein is CASSQGTGPYEQYF.

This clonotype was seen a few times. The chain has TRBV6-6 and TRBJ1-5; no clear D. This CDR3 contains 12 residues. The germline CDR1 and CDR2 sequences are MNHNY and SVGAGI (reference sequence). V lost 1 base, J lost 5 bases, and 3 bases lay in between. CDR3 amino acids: CASSYLDQPQHF. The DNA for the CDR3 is TGTGCCAGCAGTTACTTGGATCAGCCCCAGCATTTT.

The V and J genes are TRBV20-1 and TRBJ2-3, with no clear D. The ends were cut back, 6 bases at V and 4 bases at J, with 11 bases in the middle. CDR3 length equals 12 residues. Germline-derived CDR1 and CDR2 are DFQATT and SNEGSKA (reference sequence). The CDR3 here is CSAHLQADTQYF. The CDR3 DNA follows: TGCAGTGCCCATCTCCAGGCAGATACGCAGTATTTT.

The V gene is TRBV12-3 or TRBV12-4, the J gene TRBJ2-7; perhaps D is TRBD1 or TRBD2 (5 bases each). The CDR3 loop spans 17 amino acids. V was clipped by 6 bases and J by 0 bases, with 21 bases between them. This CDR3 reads CASSEPRGTASSYEQYF. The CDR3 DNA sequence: TGTGCCAGCAGCGAACCCCGAGGGACCGCTAGCTCCTACGAGCAGTACTTC.

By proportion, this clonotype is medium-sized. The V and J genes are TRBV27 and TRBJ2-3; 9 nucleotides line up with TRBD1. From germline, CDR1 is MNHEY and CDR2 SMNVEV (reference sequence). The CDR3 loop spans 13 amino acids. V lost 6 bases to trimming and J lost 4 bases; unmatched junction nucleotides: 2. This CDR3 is CASRDRGSDTQYF. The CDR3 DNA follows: TGTGCCAGCAGGGACAGGGGATCAGATACGCAGTATTTT.

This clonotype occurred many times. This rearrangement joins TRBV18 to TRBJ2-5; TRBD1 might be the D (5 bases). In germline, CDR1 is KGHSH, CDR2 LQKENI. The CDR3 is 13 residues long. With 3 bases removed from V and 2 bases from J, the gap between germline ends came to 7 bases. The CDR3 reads CASSPRTQETQYF. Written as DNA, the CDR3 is TGTGCCAGCTCACCTAGGACACAAGAGACCCAGTACTTC.

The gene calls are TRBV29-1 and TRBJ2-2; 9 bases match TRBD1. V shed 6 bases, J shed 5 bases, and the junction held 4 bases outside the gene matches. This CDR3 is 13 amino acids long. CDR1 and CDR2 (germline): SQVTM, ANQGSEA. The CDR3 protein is CSVSTGGTGELFF. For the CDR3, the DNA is TGCAGCGTCTCGACAGGGGGAACCGGGGAGCTGTTTTTT.

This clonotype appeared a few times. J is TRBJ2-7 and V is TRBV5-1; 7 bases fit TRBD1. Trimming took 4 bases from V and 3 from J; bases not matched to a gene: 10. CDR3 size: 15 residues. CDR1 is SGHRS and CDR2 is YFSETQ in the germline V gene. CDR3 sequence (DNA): TGCGCCAGCAGCATAACGACAGGGATCAGCTACGAGCAGTACTTC. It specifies CASSITTGISYEQYF. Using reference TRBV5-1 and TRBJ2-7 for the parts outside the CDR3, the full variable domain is KAGVTQTPRYLIKTRGQQVTLSCSPISGHRSVSWYQQTPGQGLQFLFEYFSETQRNKGNFPGRFSGRQFSNSRSEMNVSTLELGDSALYLCASSITTGISYEQYFGPGTRLTVT.

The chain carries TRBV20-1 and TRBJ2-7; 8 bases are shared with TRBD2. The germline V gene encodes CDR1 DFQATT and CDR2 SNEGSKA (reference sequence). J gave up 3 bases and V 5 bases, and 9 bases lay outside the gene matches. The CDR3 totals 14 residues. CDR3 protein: CSAGTGLGYYEQYF. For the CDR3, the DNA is TGCAGTGCTGGTACGGGACTAGGGTACTACGAGCAGTACTTC.

This chain's CDR3 is CASSPGGREKLFF. DNA for the CDR3: TGTGCCAGCAGCCCCGGGGGACGGGAAAAACTGTTTTTT. V usage is TRBV7-9 and J usage is TRBJ1-4; a weak D match, TRBD1 (5 bases). From germline, CDR1 is SEHNR and CDR2 FQNEAQ (reference sequence). The CDR3 covers 13 residues. V was shortened by 5 bases and J by 8 bases, with 12 bases between the two germline ends.

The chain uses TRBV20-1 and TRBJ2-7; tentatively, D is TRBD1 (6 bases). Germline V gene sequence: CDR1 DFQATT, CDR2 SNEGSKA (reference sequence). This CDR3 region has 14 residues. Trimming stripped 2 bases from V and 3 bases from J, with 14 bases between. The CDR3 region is CSARKQGRNYEQYF. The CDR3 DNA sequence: TGCAGTGCTAGAAAACAGGGACGAAACTACGAGCAGTACTTC.

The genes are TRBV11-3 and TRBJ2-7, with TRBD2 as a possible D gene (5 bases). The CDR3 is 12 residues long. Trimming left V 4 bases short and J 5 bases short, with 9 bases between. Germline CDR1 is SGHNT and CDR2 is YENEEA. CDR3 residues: CASSSSGHEQYF. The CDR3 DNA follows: TGTGCCAGCAGCTCAAGCGGACACGAGCAGTACTTC.

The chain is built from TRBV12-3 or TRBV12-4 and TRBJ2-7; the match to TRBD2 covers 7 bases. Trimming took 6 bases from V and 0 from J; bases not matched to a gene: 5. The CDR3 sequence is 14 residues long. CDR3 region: CASSIGGSSYEQYF. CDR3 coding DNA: TGTGCCAGCAGCATCGGGGGGAGCTCCTACGAGCAGTACTTC.

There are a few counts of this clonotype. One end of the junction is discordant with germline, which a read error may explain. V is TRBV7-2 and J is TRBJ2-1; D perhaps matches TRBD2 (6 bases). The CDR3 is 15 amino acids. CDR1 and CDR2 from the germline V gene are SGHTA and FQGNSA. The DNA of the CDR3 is TGTGCCAGCACCTTAGATAGCGGATCCTACAATGAGCAGTTCTTC. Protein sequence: CASTLDSGSYNEQFF.